The 2 T cell receptor beta chains given below trace back to one sample, sequenced in a study of glioma-infiltrating T cells. TCR alpha and beta CDR3 regions were amplified from RNA using iRepertoire nested multiplex PCR. Using its own MiXCR run on the multiplex PCR reads, TCRdb lists one record per CDR3 protein. Of about 400,000 distinct CDR3 sequences listed, about two fifths are singletons. The specimen sequenced was glioma tissue, nonneoplastic brain tissue, or PBMCs (not recorded which). All receptors derive from a human donor with low-grade glioma or glioblastoma, undergoing nonglioma brain surgery, or in good health (not recorded which).

This chain joins TRBV19 and TRBJ2-1, with D possibly being TRBD2 (6 bases). The CDR3 covers 17 residues. Trimming stripped 3 bases from V and 0 bases from J, with 15 bases between. The V gene's germline CDR1 is LNHDA and CDR2 SQIVND (reference sequence). CDR3 in amino acids: CASSIQVLEGSYNEQFF. CDR3 DNA sequence: TGTGCCAGTAGTATCCAGGTTTTGGAGGGCTCCTACAATGAGCAGTTCTTC. Full variable domain (remainder filled in from reference TRBV19 and TRBJ2-1): DGGITQSPKYLFRKEGQNVTLSCEQNLNHDAMYWYRQDPGQGLRLIYYSQIVNDFQKGDIAEGYSVSREKKESFPLTVTSAQKNPTAFYLCASSIQVLEGSYNEQFFGPGTRLTVL.

Worth noting for this clonotype: Its ends do not fully match the called genes, so a read error is possible. J is TRBJ2-7 and V is TRBV20-1; D uncertain. This CDR3 comprises 14 residues. CDR1 and CDR2 (germline): DFQATT, SNEGSKA (reference sequence). DNA for the CDR3: TGCAGTTCTAGAGATCCCAGCGTCTCCTACGAGCAGTACTTC. The encoded protein is CSSRDPSVSYEQYF.